These 11 T cell receptor beta chains originate from one sample sequenced in a study of cytotoxic CD8 clonotypes in ibrutinib-treated CLL. Using immunoSEQ multiplex PCR, the repertoire was profiled, and TCRdb retains in-frame clones only, with some absent. The sample has tens of thousands of clones, 56% seen once. Sequenced here: PBMCs, sampled after 24 months of ibrutinib treatment. The receptor set was obtained from a human donor with chronic lymphocytic leukemia.

CDR3 residues: CASIRDTEAFF. The DNA for the CDR3 is TGTGCCAGCATCCGGGACACTGAAGCTTTCTTT. The chain combines TRBV7-8 with TRBJ1-1; D not resolved. Germline V gene data show CDR1 as SGHVS and CDR2 as FQNEAQ. V lost 7 bases, J lost 3 bases, and 6 bases lay in between. The CDR3 covers 11 residues.

The J gene is TRBJ2-7, the V gene TRBV29-1; 7 bases line up with TRBD2. The CDR3 totals 14 residues. Germline CDR1 SQVTM, CDR2 ANQGSEA. Germline trimming cut 6 bases from V and 2 bases from J; bases unmatched to any gene: 10. CDR3 DNA sequence: TGCAGCGTAATTTCCCCCGGGACTACCTACGAGCAGTACTTC. It is translated as CSVISPGTTYEQYF.

This clone was seen only a few times. This chain connects TRBV5-4 to TRBJ2-1; 9 bases agree with TRBD1. The V and J ends lost 4 bases and 4 bases, in that order; junction bases with no gene match: 6. CDR1 is SGHNT and CDR2 is YYREEE in the germline V gene (reference sequence). This CDR3 is 15 amino acids long. CDR3 in amino acids: CASSGAGQGYNEQFF. Here the CDR3 DNA reads TGTGCCAGCAGCGGCGCGGGACAGGGTTACAATGAGCAGTTCTTC.

V and J are TRBV2 and TRBJ1-3; the D is unclear. V lost 6 bases, J lost 3 bases, and 6 bases lay in between. CDR1 SNHLY and CDR2 FYNNEI come from the germline V gene. The CDR3 consists of 12 residues. Here the CDR3 reads CASSLLGNTIYF. CDR3 in DNA: TGTGCCAGCAGCCTCCTTGGAAACACCATATATTTT.

This clone was found a few times. The gene calls are TRBV7-8 and TRBJ2-7, with TRBD1 matching over 8 bases. This CDR3 region has 12 residues. Germline lookup yields CDR1 SGHVS and CDR2 FQNEAQ. V lost 5 bases and J lost 5; bases outside the gene matches: 2. CDR3 nucleotides: TGTGCCAGCAGCCTGGACAGGGACGAGCAGTACTTC. It yields the protein CASSLDRDEQYF.

This clone was seen only a few times. This chain joins TRBV6-6 and TRBJ1-5; unclear D gene. Trimming took 8 bases from V and 0 from J, leaving 8 bases between them. Germline V lookup: CDR1 MNHNY, CDR2 SVGAGI (reference sequence). This CDR3 comprises 13 residues. The CDR3 spells CASVDISNQPQHF. For the CDR3, the DNA is TGTGCCAGCGTAGACATTAGCAATCAGCCCCAGCATTTT.

The chain combines TRBV5-4 with TRBJ2-2; no clear D gene. The CDR3 loop spans 16 amino acids. The V and J ends lost 1 base and 4 bases respectively, with 14 bases between them. Germline CDR1 and CDR2: SGHNT and YYREEE (reference sequence). DNA for the CDR3: TGTGCCAGCAGCTTGAAGGCCCGAAAGCTCACCGGGGAGCTGTTTTTT. Translation: CASSLKARKLTGELFF.

The chain employs TRBV18 and TRBJ2-7, with 8 nucleotides matching TRBD1. In germline, CDR1 is KGHSH, CDR2 LQKENI. V lost 3 bases to trimming and J lost 2 bases; unmatched junction nucleotides: 6. The CDR3 has 15 residues. As DNA, the CDR3 is TGTGCCAGCTCACCGAGACAGGGGTCCCCCTACGAGCAGTACTTC. This encodes CASSPRQGSPYEQYF.

A few counts support this clone. The genes are TRBV5-5 and TRBJ1-2, with D unresolved. Germline V lookup: CDR1 SGHKS, CDR2 YYEKEE (reference sequence). The CDR3 totals 14 residues. Trimming shortened V by 2 bases and J by 4 bases, and 12 bases separated the two germline ends. CDR3 DNA sequence: TGTGCCAGCAGCTTTCCGGCAGCGCTCTATGGCTACACCTTC. Protein: CASSFPAALYGYTF.

The chain carries TRBV6-5 and TRBJ1-5, with 7 bases aligning to TRBD1. V was clipped by 6 bases and J by 7 bases; unmatched bases: 12. Germline V lookup: CDR1 MNHEY, CDR2 SVGAGI. The CDR3 runs to 15 residues. CDR3 coding DNA: TGTGCCAGCAGACCTACCGAGGGGGCGAAGCAGCCCCAGCATTTT. This translates into CASRPTEGAKQPQHF.

The sample holds a few counts of this clone. The rearrangement links TRBV9 to TRBJ2-1, with D maybe TRBD1 (7 bases). The germline V and J ends were trimmed by 5 bases and 9 bases, with 15 bases remaining between them. Germline lookup yields CDR1 SGDLS and CDR2 YYNGEE. This CDR3 is built from 13 residues. CDR3 bases: TGTGCCAGCAGACGGGGGACAGCCTCTGAGCAGTTCTTC. Its protein product is CASRRGTASEQFF.